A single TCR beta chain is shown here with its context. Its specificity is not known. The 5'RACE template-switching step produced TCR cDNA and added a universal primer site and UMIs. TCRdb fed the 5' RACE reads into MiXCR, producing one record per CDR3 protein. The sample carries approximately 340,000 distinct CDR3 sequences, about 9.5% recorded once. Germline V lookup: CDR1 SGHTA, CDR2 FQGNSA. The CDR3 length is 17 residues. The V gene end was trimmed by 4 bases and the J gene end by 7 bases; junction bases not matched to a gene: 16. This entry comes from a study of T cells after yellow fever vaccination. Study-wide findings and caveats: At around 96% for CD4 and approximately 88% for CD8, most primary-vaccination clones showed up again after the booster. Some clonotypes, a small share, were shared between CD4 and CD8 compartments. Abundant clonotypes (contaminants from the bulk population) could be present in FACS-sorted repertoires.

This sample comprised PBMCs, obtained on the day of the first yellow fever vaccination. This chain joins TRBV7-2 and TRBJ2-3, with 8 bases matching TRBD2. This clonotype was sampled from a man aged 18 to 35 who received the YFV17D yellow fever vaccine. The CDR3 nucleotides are TGTGCCAGCAGCTCCTGGGCCGAGCAGCGGGGGCGAAATACGCAGTATTTT. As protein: CASSSWAEQRGRNTQYF.